The 8 T cell receptor beta chains presented below share a single source sample, sequenced in a study of tumour-infiltrating T cells in Burkitt lymphoma. Libraries were prepared by immunoSEQ multiplex PCR; TCRdb keeps only in-frame clonotypes and omits some of them. This sample carries 6,300 or so clones, 10% of them seen once, and the ten largest clones take around 2.5%. The sequenced sample consisted of tumor tissue. These TCRs come from a human donor with diffuse large B-cell lymphoma.

This clone was detected only a few times. The chain couples TRBV5-1 to TRBJ2-1; D gene ambiguous. This CDR3 contains 14 residues. Germline V gives CDR1 SGHRS, CDR2 YFSETQ. Trimming stripped 5 bases from V and 4 bases from J, with 13 bases between. DNA for the CDR3: TGCGCCAGCAGTTTCTTGGACGGTTACAATGAGCAGTTCTTC. Its protein is CASSFLDGYNEQFF.

This clone appeared a few times. The V gene is TRBV27, the J gene TRBJ2-2; D gene unclear. CDR3 length: 12 amino acids. Germline V gives CDR1 MNHEY, CDR2 SMNVEV (reference sequence). The V and J ends lost 3 bases and 5 bases respectively, with 4 bases between them. The CDR3 region has the DNA TGTGCCAGCAGTTTTTGGACCGGGGAGCTGTTTTTT. Residues: CASSFWTGELFF.

In its sample, this clone was seen a few times. This chain links TRBV10-2 with TRBJ1-1, with TRBD1 as a possible D gene (5 bases). V was clipped by 3 bases and J by 3 bases, with 17 bases between them. The CDR3 spans 16 residues. CDR1 and CDR2 (germline): WSHSY, SAAADI. The CDR3 region has the DNA TGCGCCAGCAGTGATGGATTAGGGGAGGGGTACACTGAAGCTTTCTTT. It yields the protein CASSDGLGEGYTEAFF.

This clone was counted between two and nine times. This sequence joins TRBV6-1 and TRBJ2-3, with a weak D call TRBD1 (5 bases). V lost 2 bases and J 0 bases, leaving 12 bases between the germline ends. The V gene's germline CDR1 is MNHNS and CDR2 SASEGT. The CDR3 is 16 residues long. CDR3 DNA: TGTGCCAGCAGTGAAACGCAGGGATCCAGCACAGATACGCAGTATTTT. As protein: CASSETQGSSTDTQYF.

The chain carries TRBV21-1 and TRBJ2-7; the table's D call, TRBD2, was not checked against the DNA. TRBV21-1 is annotated as a pseudogene. The CDR3 runs 16 residues. As DNA, the CDR3 is TGTGCCAGCAGCAAAGAGTTGAAGGGAGGCTCCTACGAGCAGTACTTC. Protein: CASSKELKGGSYEQYF.

This CDR3 is CASSGVSGRADTQYF. The CDR3 nucleotides are TGCGCCAGCAGCGGTGTGTCAGGGAGGGCAGATACGCAGTATTTT. This chain connects TRBV10-1 to TRBJ2-3; 7 positions match TRBD2. The trim removed 6 bases at V and 4 bases at J, leaving 10 bases unmatched. Germline CDR1 is WNHNN and CDR2 is SYGVQD (reference sequence). The CDR3 totals 15 residues.

This clone has a handful of counts. The J gene is TRBJ1-1, the V gene TRBV10-3; D unresolved. V dropped 0 bases and J dropped 6 bases, with 11 bases sitting between them. Germline loops: CDR1 ENHRY, CDR2 SYGVKD. The CDR3 consists of 14 residues. CDR3 DNA: TGTGCCATCAGTGAGTCGAGAAACCTCCCTGAAGCTTTCTTT. It yields the protein CAISESRNLPEAFF.

This clone was seen a handful of times. V and J are TRBV9 and TRBJ1-1, with D tentatively TRBD1 (5 bases). The CDR3 has 14 residues. The germline V and J ends were trimmed by 0 bases and 2 bases, with 8 bases remaining between them. Germline CDR1 SGDLS, CDR2 YYNGEE. For the CDR3, the DNA is TGTGCCAGCAGCGTAGATGGGGCTAACACTGAAGCTTTCTTT. Protein product: CASSVDGANTEAFF.